This entry lists 18 T cell receptor beta chains sequenced from one sample in a study of shared clonotypes between healthy human individuals. TCRdb's table, derived via immunoSEQ multiplex PCR, lists solely in-frame clones and lacks some. The table has under 1,900,000 clones, around 98.5% seen once. Specimen: naive CD4+ T cells sorted from blood. Documented subset: CD45RA+ positively selected. Source of these receptors: a man aged 25 to 40 in good health.

V usage is TRBV2 and J usage is TRBJ2-3; 10 positions agree with TRBD2. This CDR3 has 15 residues. CDR1 SNHLY and CDR2 FYNNEI come from the germline V gene. V was clipped by 9 bases and J by 3 bases; unmatched bases: 9. CDR3 sequence (DNA): TGTGCCAGTCGGGATCCTAGCGGGAGTACAGATACGCAGTATTTT. Protein sequence: CASRDPSGSTDTQYF.

The DNA for the CDR3 is TGTGCCAGCAGACTAGCGGGAGCAAGGAATGAGCAGTTCTTC. Translating it yields CASRLAGARNEQFF. V gene TRBV27 combines with J gene TRBJ2-1, with 11 bases matching TRBD2. The germline V gene encodes CDR1 MNHEY and CDR2 SMNVEV (reference sequence). The CDR3 length is 14 residues. Unmatched junction bases numbered 5, after V lost 6 bases and J lost 7 bases.

The chain combines TRBV10-2 with TRBJ2-6; 8 bases map to TRBD1. The CDR3 sequence is 17 residues long. Germline CDR1 is WSHSY and CDR2 is SAAADI. Trimming took 7 bases from V and 0 from J; bases not matched to a gene: 8. Here the CDR3 DNA reads TGCGCCAGCAACACACCAGGGGGCCACTCTGGGGCCAACGTCCTGACTTTC. Translated, it gives CASNTPGGHSGANVLTF.

The rearrangement uses TRBV6-1 and TRBJ2-1; TRBD2 matches at 13 bases. The trim removed 4 bases at V and 3 bases at J, leaving 9 bases unmatched. The CDR3 is made up of 18 amino acids. The germline gives CDR1 MNHNS, CDR2 SASEGT. CDR3 DNA sequence: TGTGCCAGCAGTGGGACTAGCGGGAGATTTAGGTTCTACAATGAGCAGTTCTTC. Protein sequence: CASSGTSGRFRFYNEQFF.

The J gene is TRBJ2-2, the V gene TRBV5-1; 8 nucleotides line up with TRBD2. The CDR3 contains 16 residues. Germline V gene lookup returns CDR1 SGHRS and CDR2 YFSETQ. The V and J ends lost 5 bases and 0 bases, in that order; junction bases with no gene match: 6. The CDR3 sequence: CASSRVAGTNTGELFF. In DNA form, the CDR3 reads TGCGCCAGCAGTCGGGTAGCGGGAACGAACACCGGGGAGCTGTTTTTT.

The chain recombines TRBV27 with TRBJ2-7; D gene unclear. The CDR3 covers 17 residues. The V end lost 5 bases, the J end lost 2 bases, and 22 bases lay between the germline ends. Germline values: CDR1 MNHEY, CDR2 SMNVEV (reference sequence). In DNA, the CDR3 is TGTGCCAGCAGTGGCCGTGGTACGGCTGTATATACCTACGAGCAGTACTTC. Its translation: CASSGRGTAVYTYEQYF.

The chain employs TRBV6-6 and TRBJ2-6; D call uncertain. The length of the CDR3 is 16 residues. CDR1 is MNHNY and CDR2 is SVGAGI in the germline V gene (reference sequence). The V gene lost 0 bases and the J gene lost 2 bases, with 8 bases spanning the gap. The CDR3 sequence: CASSYSQNPGANVLTF. In DNA, the CDR3 is TGTGCCAGCAGTTACTCTCAGAACCCTGGGGCCAACGTCCTGACTTTC.

This chain uses TRBV7-6 with TRBJ2-3, with TRBD1 identical over 8 bases. The length of the CDR3 is 15 residues. CDR1 is SGHVS and CDR2 is FNYEAQ in the germline V gene. V lost 5 bases and J lost 2; bases outside the gene matches: 6. The CDR3 nucleotides are TGTGCCAGCAGCCCCGGGACAGGAAACACAGATACGCAGTATTTT. It encodes CASSPGTGNTDTQYF.

The rearrangement links TRBV2 to TRBJ1-1; D remains unclear. Deletions cut 8 bases from V and 7 bases from J, with 11 bases between. Germline lookup yields CDR1 SNHLY and CDR2 FYNNEI. The CDR3 is 11 residues long. This CDR3 is CASLIIGEAFF. In DNA, the CDR3 is TGTGCCAGCCTAATTATAGGTGAAGCTTTCTTT.

This clone was detected once. The chain links TRBV11-2 to TRBJ2-1; 7 bases are a match to TRBD2. Germline trimming cut 4 bases from V and 6 bases from J; bases unmatched to any gene: 9. Per the germline V gene, CDR1 is SGHAT and CDR2 is FQNNGV. The CDR3 has 15 residues. The CDR3 nucleotides are TGTGCCAGCAGCTCCAGGACTAGTGTGGGCAATGAGCAGTTCTTC. Protein sequence: CASSSRTSVGNEQFF.

To note about this clone: In the same sample, other DNA sequences code for this CDR3. This rearrangement joins TRBV2 to TRBJ2-3; D ambiguous. Between the trimmed V and J ends, which lost 6 bases and 1 base, there was a span of 5 bases. This CDR3 is 12 amino acids long. Germline values: CDR1 SNHLY, CDR2 FYNNEI. The CDR3 DNA reads TGTGCCAGCAGCCGGGGCACAGATACGCAGTATTTT. This sequence encodes CASSRGTDTQYF.

The rearrangement joins TRBV5-1 to TRBJ2-1; D is unclear. CDR1 and CDR2 (germline): SGHRS, YFSETQ. The CDR3 extends over 11 amino acids. Between the trimmed V and J ends, which lost 4 bases and 10 bases, there was a span of 9 bases. CDR3 amino acids: CASSRASEQFF. The CDR3 bases are TGCGCCAGCAGCCGGGCGTCAGAGCAGTTCTTC.

The V and J genes are TRBV7-3 and TRBJ2-1, with D possibly matching TRBD1 (6 bases). Germline CDR1 reads SGHTA; CDR2 reads FQGTGA. Trimming took off 0 bases at V and 4 bases at J, with 10 bases between the two ends. This CDR3 has 15 residues. CDR3 DNA: TGTGCCAGCAGCTTAACCGGGACACCATACAATGAGCAGTTCTTC. This gives the protein CASSLTGTPYNEQFF.

J is TRBJ2-3 and V is TRBV9; 9 bases are shared with TRBD2. The CDR3 spans 14 residues. Germline V gives CDR1 SGDLS, CDR2 YYNGEE. V shed 4 bases, J shed 4 bases, and the junction held 4 bases outside the gene matches. Written as DNA, the CDR3 is TGTGCCAGCAGCTTTAGCGGGAGCCCAGATACGCAGTATTTT. This gives the protein CASSFSGSPDTQYF.

V usage is TRBV27 and J usage is TRBJ2-3, with 7 positions matching TRBD1. This CDR3 has 16 residues. V shed 3 bases and J 0 bases; nucleotides not matched to a gene: 6. The germline gives CDR1 MNHEY, CDR2 SMNVEV (reference sequence). The CDR3 region has the DNA TGTGCCAGCAGTTTTTGGGGACAGACAAGCACAGATACGCAGTATTTT. It codes for CASSFWGQTSTDTQYF.

V gene TRBV7-6 combines with J gene TRBJ1-1, with D perhaps matching TRBD1 (6 bases). Germline CDR1 reads SGHVS; CDR2 reads FNYEAQ. The CDR3 has 14 residues. Trimming pared 5 bases from V and 5 bases from J, leaving 15 bases between. CDR3 bases: TGTGCCAGCAGCCGGGGAGGGGGTGAGACTGAAGCTTTCTTT. It is translated as CASSRGGGETEAFF. The full variable domain, rest sourced from reference TRBV7-6 and TRBJ1-1, is GAGVSQSPRYKVTKRGQDVALRCDPISGHVSLYWYRQALGQGPEFLTYFNYEAQQDKSGLPNDRFSAERPEGSISTLTIQRTEQRDSAMYRCASSRGGGETEAFFGQGTRLTVV.

V is TRBV2 and J is TRBJ1-5; D might be TRBD1 (6 bases). CDR1 is SNHLY and CDR2 is FYNNEI in the germline V gene. There are 13 residues in the CDR3. The V gene lost 3 bases and the J gene lost 6 bases, with 9 bases spanning the gap. CDR3 coding DNA: TGTGCCAGCAGTGACGGGGGCAGTCAGCCCCAGCATTTT. Translating it yields CASSDGGSQPQHF. The variable domain in full, with the rest retrieved from reference TRBV2 and TRBJ1-5, is EPEVTQTPSHQVTQMGQEVILRCVPISNHLYFYWYRQILGQKVEFLVSFYNNEISEKSEIFDDQFSVERPDGSNFTLKIRSTKLEDSAMYFCASSDGGSQPQHFGDGTRLSIL.

This chain joins TRBV14 and TRBJ2-7, with D maybe TRBD2 (6 bases). This CDR3 spans 14 amino acids. Deletions cut 4 bases from V and 5 bases from J, with 15 bases between. The germline V gene has CDR1 SGHDN and CDR2 FVKESK. The CDR3 bases are TGTGCCAGCAGCCCCGTCCGGGGGATCAACGAGCAGTACTTC. Encoded protein: CASSPVRGINEQYF.